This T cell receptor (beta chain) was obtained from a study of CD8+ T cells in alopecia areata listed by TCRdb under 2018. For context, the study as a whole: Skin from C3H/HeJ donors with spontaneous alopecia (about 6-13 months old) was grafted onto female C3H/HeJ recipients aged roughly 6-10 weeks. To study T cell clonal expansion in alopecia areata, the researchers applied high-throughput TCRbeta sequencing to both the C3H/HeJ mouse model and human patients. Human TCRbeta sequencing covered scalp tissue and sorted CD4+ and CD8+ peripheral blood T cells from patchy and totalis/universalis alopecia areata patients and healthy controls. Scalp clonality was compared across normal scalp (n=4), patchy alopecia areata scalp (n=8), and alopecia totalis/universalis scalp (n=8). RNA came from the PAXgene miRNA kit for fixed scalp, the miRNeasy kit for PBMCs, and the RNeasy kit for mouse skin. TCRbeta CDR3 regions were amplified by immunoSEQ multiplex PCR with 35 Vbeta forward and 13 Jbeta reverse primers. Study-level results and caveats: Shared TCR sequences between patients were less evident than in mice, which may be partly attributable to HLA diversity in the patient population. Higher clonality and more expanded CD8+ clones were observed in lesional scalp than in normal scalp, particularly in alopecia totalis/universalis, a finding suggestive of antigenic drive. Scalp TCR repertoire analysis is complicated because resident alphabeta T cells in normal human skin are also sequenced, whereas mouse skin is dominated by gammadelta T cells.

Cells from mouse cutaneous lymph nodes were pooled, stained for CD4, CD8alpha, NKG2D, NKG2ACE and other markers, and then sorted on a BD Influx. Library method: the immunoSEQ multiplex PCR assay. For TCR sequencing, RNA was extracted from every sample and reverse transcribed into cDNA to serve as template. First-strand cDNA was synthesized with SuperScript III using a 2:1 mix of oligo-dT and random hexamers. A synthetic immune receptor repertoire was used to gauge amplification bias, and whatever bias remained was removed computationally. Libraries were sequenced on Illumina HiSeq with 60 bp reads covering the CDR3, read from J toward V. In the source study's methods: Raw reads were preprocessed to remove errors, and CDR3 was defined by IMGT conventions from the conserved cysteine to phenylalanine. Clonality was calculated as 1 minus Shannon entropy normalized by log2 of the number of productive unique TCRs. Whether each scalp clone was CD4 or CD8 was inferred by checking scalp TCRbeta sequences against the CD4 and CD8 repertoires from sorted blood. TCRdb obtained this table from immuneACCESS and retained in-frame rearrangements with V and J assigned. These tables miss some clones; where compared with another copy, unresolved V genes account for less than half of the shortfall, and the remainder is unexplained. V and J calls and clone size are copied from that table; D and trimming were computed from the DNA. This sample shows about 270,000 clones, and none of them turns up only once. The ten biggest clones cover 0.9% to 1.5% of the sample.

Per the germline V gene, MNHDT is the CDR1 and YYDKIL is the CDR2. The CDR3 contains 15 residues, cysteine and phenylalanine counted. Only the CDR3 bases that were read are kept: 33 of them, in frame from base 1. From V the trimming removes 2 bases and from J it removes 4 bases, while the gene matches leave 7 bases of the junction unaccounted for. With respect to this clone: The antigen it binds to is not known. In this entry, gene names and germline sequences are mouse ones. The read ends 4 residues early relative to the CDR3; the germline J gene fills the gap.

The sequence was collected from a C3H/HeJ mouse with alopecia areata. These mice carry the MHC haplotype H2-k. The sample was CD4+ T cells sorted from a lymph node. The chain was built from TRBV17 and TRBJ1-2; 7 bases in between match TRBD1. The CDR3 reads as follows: CASSRPTGESSDYTF. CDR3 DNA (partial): TGTGCTAGCAGTAGACCCACAGGGGAGAGCTCC.